The 30 T cell receptor beta chains reported below all come from one sample, sequenced in a study of response to subunit inactivated influenza vaccine. TCRdb itself ran the RT-PCR reads through MiXCR, one entry per CDR3 protein. Of around 530,000 distinct CDR3 sequences in the sample, 10% to 15% were seen once. Sample: PBMCs from blood, taken on the day of vaccination. The receptor set was obtained from a man aged 45-65 years who received an inactivated influenza vaccine.

This clonotype was counted ten times or more. The chain carries TRBV6-1 and TRBJ1-6; 7 positions match TRBD1. This CDR3 region has 17 residues. V trimming: 6 bases; J trimming: 6 bases; junction bases outside the gene matches: 14. Germline V gives CDR1 MNHNS, CDR2 SASEGT. CDR3 protein: CASSQNRGLVGNSPLHF. CDR3 nucleotides: TGTGCCAGCAGCCAAAACAGGGGATTAGTCGGTAATTCACCCCTCCACTTT.

This clonotype turned up a few times. The chain links TRBV11-2 to TRBJ2-7; 9 nucleotides align to TRBD2. CDR1 is SGHAT, CDR2 FQNNGV, per germline. The CDR3 sequence is 15 residues long. V gave up 5 bases and J gave up 2 bases; unmatched junction bases: 7. The CDR3 loop reads CASSHSGGATYEQYF. CDR3 sequence (DNA): TGTGCCAGCAGCCATAGCGGGGGAGCCACCTACGAGCAGTACTTC.

This chain joins TRBV4-1 and TRBJ1-1, with D hard to call. From germline, CDR1 is MGHRA and CDR2 YSYEKL. V was cut by 1 base and J by 1 base, with 13 bases left in between. The CDR3 runs to 16 residues. CDR3: CASSQAKIDWNTEAFF. CDR3 nucleotide sequence: TGCGCCAGCAGCCAAGCGAAGATAGACTGGAACACTGAAGCTTTCTTT.

V gene TRBV6-2 or TRBV6-3 combines with J gene TRBJ1-1, with 10 nucleotides matching TRBD1. The trim removed 0 bases at V and 5 bases at J, leaving 15 bases unmatched. CDR1 and CDR2 from the germline V gene are MNHEY and SVGEGT. The CDR3 length is 19 residues. CDR3 residues: CASSYSLAWDRGIGTEAFF. CDR3 sequence (DNA): TGTGCCAGCAGTTACTCGCTTGCGTGGGACAGGGGAATAGGGACTGAAGCTTTCTTT.

The chain links TRBV5-4 to TRBJ2-1; D remains ambiguous. The V end lost 2 bases, the J end lost 0 bases, and 9 bases lay between the germline ends. The CDR3 is 15 amino acids. Germline CDR1 is SGHNT and CDR2 is YYREEE (reference sequence). The CDR3 sequence is CASSLDGYSYNEQFF. The CDR3 nucleotides are TGTGCCAGCAGCTTAGATGGGTACTCCTACAATGAGCAGTTCTTC.

This clonotype occurred many times. The gene calls are TRBV10-3 and TRBJ2-3; possible D gene TRBD1, 6 bases. The V and J ends lost 6 bases and 0 bases respectively, with 7 bases between them. This CDR3 is built from 13 residues. Germline values: CDR1 ENHRY, CDR2 SYGVKD. CDR3 in amino acids: CAIRGASTDTQYF. The CDR3 nucleotides are TGTGCCATCAGGGGGGCTAGCACAGATACGCAGTATTTT.

This sequence joins TRBV12-3 or TRBV12-4 and TRBJ2-3, with 7 nucleotides matching TRBD2. Germline trimming cut 6 bases from V and 4 bases from J; bases unmatched to any gene: 13. CDR3 length equals 16 residues. The CDR3 loop reads CASRLSGVGGADTQYF. CDR3 coding DNA: TGTGCCAGCAGATTAAGCGGGGTGGGGGGGGCAGATACGCAGTATTTT.

The rearrangement links TRBV11-1 to TRBJ2-1; D is ambiguous. The V gene's germline CDR1 is SGHAT and CDR2 FQDESV (reference sequence). Trimming stripped 4 bases from V and 2 bases from J, with 9 bases between. This CDR3 is 14 amino acids long. The CDR3, as DNA: TGTGCCAGCAGCTCCGTCCGCCCCTACAATGAGCAGTTCTTC. Protein: CASSSVRPYNEQFF.

The V call is TRBV29-1, the J call TRBJ2-3; 9 bases are a match to TRBD2. The J segment lost 1 base and the V segment lost 1 base, leaving 3 bases of the junction unmatched. In germline, CDR1 is SQVTM, CDR2 ANQGSEA. The CDR3 covers 15 residues. The CDR3 DNA reads as TGCAGCGTTGAAGGGACTAGCGCCCGCACAGATACGCAGTATTTT. Translated, it gives CSVEGTSARTDTQYF.

The chain has TRBV7-2 and TRBJ2-5; 9 bases align to TRBD2. The ends lost 5 bases at V and 5 bases at J; junction bases unmatched: 15. The CDR3 totals 17 residues. CDR1 and CDR2 from the germline V gene are SGHTA and FQGNSA. CDR3 amino acids: CASSNKWGGGAEETQYF. The CDR3 DNA follows: TGTGCCAGCAGCAACAAATGGGGCGGGGGGGCCGAGGAGACCCAGTACTTC.

V and J are TRBV7-9 and TRBJ2-7, with D unresolved. CDR1 is SEHNR and CDR2 is FQNEAQ in the germline V gene (reference sequence). The CDR3 spans 14 residues. Trimming took 5 bases from V and 3 from J, leaving 14 bases between them. CDR3 loop: CASSPWSSFYEQYF. CDR3 sequence (DNA): TGTGCCAGCAGCCCCTGGAGCAGCTTCTACGAGCAGTACTTC.

This clonotype has a count of ten or more. The chain recombines TRBV7-2 with TRBJ2-7; D call uncertain. CDR3 length equals 13 residues. Germline CDR1 reads SGHTA; CDR2 reads FQGNSA. V lost 2 bases and J lost 2, with 7 bases in between. CDR3 DNA: TGTGCCAGCAGCTTATCGAGTCCCTACGAGCAGTACTTC. This translates into CASSLSSPYEQYF.

The CDR3 DNA reads TGTGCCTGGAGTAATACAGGGGCTCGGCCCAAAAACATTCAGTACTTC. Its translation is CAWSNTGARPKNIQYF. This chain uses TRBV30 with TRBJ2-4; TRBD1 aligns across 7 bases. The germline V gene has CDR1 GTSNPN and CDR2 SVGIG (reference sequence). V trimming: 2 bases; J trimming: 2 bases; junction bases outside the gene matches: 9. The CDR3 spans 16 residues.

This clonotype has just a few counts. The chain has TRBV5-1 and TRBJ2-7; D remains ambiguous. The CDR3 covers 15 residues. Between the trimmed V and J ends, which lost 4 bases and 3 bases, there was a span of 17 bases. Germline-derived CDR1 and CDR2 are SGHRS and YFSETQ. CDR3 loop: CASSTQPRARYEQYF. CDR3 DNA sequence: TGCGCCAGCAGCACCCAACCAAGGGCCCGCTACGAGCAGTACTTC.

This CDR3 reads CAHGRGLSNEQFF. In nucleotides, the CDR3 is TGTGCCCATGGGAGGGGGCTTTCTAATGAGCAGTTCTTC. The chain combines TRBV10-3 with TRBJ2-1; either TRBD1 or TRBD2 may supply D (7 bases each). The CDR3 has 13 residues. In germline, CDR1 is ENHRY, CDR2 SYGVKD. V was shortened by 11 bases and J by 7 bases, with 18 bases between the two germline ends.

The V call is TRBV5-5, the J call TRBJ1-1; 8 bases are a match to TRBD1. Unmatched junction bases numbered 8, after V lost 3 bases and J lost 1 base. CDR3 length equals 16 residues. Germline values: CDR1 SGHKS, CDR2 YYEKEE (reference sequence). The CDR3 spells CASSSYGQGGNTEAFF. CDR3 nucleotides: TGTGCCAGCAGCTCCTACGGACAGGGCGGGAACACTGAAGCTTTCTTT.

The V and J genes are TRBV20-1 and TRBJ1-1, with unresolved D. V lost 2 bases and J lost 0, with 7 bases in between. The CDR3 has 13 residues. Germline CDR1 is DFQATT and CDR2 is SNEGSKA (reference sequence). CDR3: CSARRSLNTEAFF. CDR3 DNA sequence: TGCAGTGCTAGACGTTCGCTGAACACTGAAGCTTTCTTT.

This chain connects TRBV20-1 to TRBJ2-5, with 7 bases that match TRBD1. The J segment lost 3 bases and the V segment lost 4 bases, leaving 8 bases of the junction unmatched. In germline, CDR1 is DFQATT, CDR2 SNEGSKA (reference sequence). The CDR3 totals 14 residues. The DNA of the CDR3 is TGCAGTGCTACCTCCCCCGGGACAGAAGAGACCCAGTACTTC. This sequence encodes CSATSPGTEETQYF.

This clonotype was counted only a few times. V and J are TRBV4-2 and TRBJ2-1; TRBD2 is a possible D gene (5 bases). V lost 0 bases, J lost 5 bases, and 14 bases lay in between. The germline CDR1 and CDR2 sequences are LGHNA and YNFKEQ. The CDR3 loop spans 16 amino acids. CDR3 sequence reads: CASSQDTRGSHNEQFF. For the CDR3, the DNA is TGTGCCAGCAGCCAAGATACACGGGGTTCCCACAATGAGCAGTTCTTC.

This clonotype was found a few times. The V call is TRBV7-2, the J call TRBJ1-3, with 10 positions matching TRBD1. After removal of 4 bases from V and 3 bases from J, the junction contained 3 bases not matched to a gene. Germline V CDR1 and CDR2: SGHTA, FQGNSA. CDR3 length equals 15 residues. The CDR3 DNA reads TGTGCCAGCAGCTCGGGACAGGGGTATGGAAACACCATATATTTT. Its translation is CASSSGQGYGNTIYF.

This clonotype has only a few counts. V is TRBV11-2 and J is TRBJ2-1; D not resolved. Trimming took 11 bases from V and 4 from J, leaving 15 bases between them. Germline CDR1 is SGHAT and CDR2 is FQNNGV. This CDR3 is built from 13 residues. The CDR3 region is CAGRALKYNEQFF. In nucleotides, the CDR3 is TGTGCCGGCCGGGCCCTAAAATACAATGAGCAGTTCTTC.

The rearrangement uses TRBV10-3 and TRBJ2-3; 7 nucleotides match TRBD2. With 3 bases clipped from V and 1 base from J, the junction kept 10 bases outside the gene matches. Looked up from germline, CDR1 is ENHRY and CDR2 is SYGVKD. This CDR3 contains 17 residues. CDR3 sequence reads: CAISDLAGERGTDTQYF. Here the CDR3 DNA reads TGTGCCATCAGTGACCTGGCGGGGGAGCGGGGCACAGATACGCAGTATTTT.

This clonotype appeared a few times. V is TRBV11-2 and J is TRBJ2-7, with D perhaps TRBD2 (5 bases). Germline V gene sequence: CDR1 SGHAT, CDR2 FQNNGV. CDR3 length: 14 residues. V shed 6 bases and J shed 6 bases, with 18 bases lying between them. CDR3 nucleotide sequence: TGTGCCAGCAGTTCTAGCTTGGTCCTCTTCGAGCAGTACTTC. It translates to CASSSSLVLFEQYF.

This clonotype was seen many times. This rearrangement joins TRBV7-9 to TRBJ2-1; the D gene is possibly TRBD2 (6 bases). Trimming removed 5 bases at V and 4 bases at J, with 12 bases between. CDR1 is SEHNR, CDR2 FQNEAQ, per germline (reference sequence). The CDR3 covers 14 residues. As DNA, the CDR3 is TGTGCCAGCAGCGACCGGGACTCATACAATGAGCAGTTCTTC. Its translation: CASSDRDSYNEQFF.

This clonotype was recorded at least ten times. J is TRBJ2-2 and V is TRBV11-2, with a weak D call TRBD1 (5 bases). Germline V gene lookup returns CDR1 SGHAT and CDR2 FQNNGV. V lost 2 bases to trimming and J lost 4 bases, with 11 bases between them. The CDR3 is made up of 15 amino acids. The CDR3 loop reads CASSLRRGGTGELFF. CDR3 DNA sequence: TGTGCCAGCAGCTTAAGAAGGGGCGGCACCGGGGAGCTGTTTTTT. Complete variable domain (other parts from reference TRBV11-2 and TRBJ2-2): EAGVAQSPRYKIIEKRQSVAFWCNPISGHATLYWYQQILGQGPKLLIQFQNNGVVDDSQLPKDRFSAERLKGVDSTLKIQPAKLEDSAVYLCASSLRRGGTGELFFGEGSRLTVL.

The chain uses TRBV12-3 or TRBV12-4 and TRBJ1-1; a weak D match, TRBD1 (5 bases). This CDR3 has 14 amino acids. V lost 5 bases and J lost 1, with 11 bases in between. This CDR3 is CASSREGPNTEAFF. The CDR3 region has the DNA TGTGCCAGCAGTAGGGAGGGGCCGAACACTGAAGCTTTCTTT.

This chain connects TRBV20-1 to TRBJ2-5; D not resolved. Trimming removed 1 base at V and 5 bases at J, with 17 bases between. The CDR3 length is 15 residues. Germline V gene lookup returns CDR1 DFQATT and CDR2 SNEGSKA (reference sequence). The CDR3: CSARACSPFLETQYF. The CDR3 nucleotides read TGCAGTGCTAGAGCATGTAGCCCCTTTTTGGAGACCCAGTACTTC.

The rearrangement uses TRBV28 and TRBJ1-2, with D possibly matching TRBD1 (6 bases). This CDR3 comprises 15 residues. Trimming took off 8 bases at V and 0 bases at J, with 16 bases between the two ends. The germline gives CDR1 MDHEN, CDR2 SYDVKM. The CDR3 sequence is CASSATGLANYGYTF. The CDR3 DNA is TGTGCCAGCTCGGCAACAGGGCTGGCTAACTATGGCTACACCTTC.

This clonotype came up a few times. The chain has TRBV21-1 and TRBJ2-5; TRBD1, the table's D call, lacks a check against the DNA. TRBV21-1 is labeled a pseudogene. The CDR3 loop spans 17 amino acids. The CDR3 here is CASSKVFMGPTEETQYF. DNA of the CDR3: TGTGCCAGCAGCAAAGTTTTTATGGGACCAACTGAAGAGACCCAGTACTTC.

The J gene is TRBJ1-1, the V gene TRBV5-4; weak D call: TRBD1 (6 bases). V lost 3 bases and J 5 bases, leaving 14 bases between the germline ends. The CDR3 has 14 amino acids. Germline CDR1 reads SGHNT; CDR2 reads YYREEE (reference sequence). CDR3 sequence: CASSSTGGMTEAFF. CDR3 nucleotides: TGTGCCAGCAGCTCGACAGGAGGTATGACTGAAGCTTTCTTT.